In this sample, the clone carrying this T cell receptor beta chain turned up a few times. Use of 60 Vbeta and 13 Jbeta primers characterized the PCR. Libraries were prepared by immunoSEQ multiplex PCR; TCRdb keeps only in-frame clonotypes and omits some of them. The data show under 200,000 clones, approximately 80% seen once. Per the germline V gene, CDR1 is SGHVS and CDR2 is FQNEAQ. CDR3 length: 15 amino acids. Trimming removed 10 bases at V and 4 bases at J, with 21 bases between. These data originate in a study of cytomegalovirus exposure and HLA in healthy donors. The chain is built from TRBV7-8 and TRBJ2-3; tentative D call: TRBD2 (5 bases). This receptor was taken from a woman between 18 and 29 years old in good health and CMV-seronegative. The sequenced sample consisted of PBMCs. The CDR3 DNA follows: TGTGCCACGAGGTCGGTAGGGAGACACCCAGATACGCAGTATTTT. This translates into CATRSVGRHPDTQYF.